This TCR beta chain was found in a study of CD8 T cells in ankylosing spondylitis. V shed 3 bases and J shed 3 bases, with 12 bases lying between them. This CDR3 is 14 amino acids long. Overall study findings and caveats: Disease-associated clones were CD8+ and fairly uncommon in peripheral blood. Some of these motif variants have turned up before, in reports on reactive arthritis synovial fluid and blood. The study identified a TCR beta motif of 7 or 8 highly homologous variants that appeared characteristic of ankylosing spondylitis blood.

MiXCR was run by TCRdb on the 5' RACE reads, yielding one entry per CDR3 protein. The repertoire holds roughly 180,000 distinct CDR3 sequences, with roughly 12% as singletons. This clonotype has at least ten counts. The antigen is undetermined. This sequence originates from a male donor with ankylosing spondylitis or in good health (not recorded which). V and J are TRBV12-3 or TRBV12-4 and TRBJ2-7; the D gene is possibly TRBD2 (6 bases). The sample consisted of blood, either unsorted or a sorted T cell fraction (not recorded which). The CDR3 bases are TGTGCCAGCAGTTTCAGAATTAGCGGCTACGAGCAGTACTTC. It translates to CASSFRISGYEQYF.